The present T cell receptor (beta chain) was sequenced within a study of T-cell memory formation after mild COVID-19. Study background: For the most part, TCR clusters were specific to one donor.

CDR1 SEHNR and CDR2 FQNEAQ come from the germline V gene (reference sequence). V was pared by 7 bases and J by 5 bases, with 12 bases between. The CDR3 runs 12 residues. Findings of the study overall: Clones that shrank (day 15 to 85) were balanced CD4/CD8, whereas later expanders leaned CD4+. Mostly located in CM and EM were contracting CD4+ clones, with contracting CD8+ clones located in EMRA.

This clonotype was observed many times. The antigen remains undetermined. MiXCR was run by TCRdb on the 5' RACE reads, yielding one entry per CDR3 protein. Here the sample spans 80,000 to 130,000 distinct CDR3 sequences, approximately 10% being singletons. The chain employs TRBV7-9 and TRBJ2-7; D ambiguous. The sequence was obtained from a young man who had mild COVID-19 (a few samples of this study predate the infection). Cell type and time point are not known. The material sequenced was PBMCs or a T cell subset sorted from them (not recorded which). CDR3 sequence: CASTLGPNEQYF. The DNA of the CDR3 is TGTGCCAGCACATTGGGTCCAAACGAGCAGTACTTC.